One sample yielded the 3 T cell receptor beta chains listed below, sequenced in a study of blood T cell repertoires in COVID-19. Only in-frame clones appear in the TCRdb table, and some are missing; sequencing was by immunoSEQ multiplex PCR. There are 40,000 or so clones in the sample; 91% occur only once, and 2% to 2.5% lies in the top ten. Source material: peripheral blood. Receptors were obtained from a man in his fifties or sixties with active COVID-19.

The V gene is TRBV2, the J gene TRBJ1-3; D might be TRBD1 (6 bases). The ends were cut back, 5 bases at V and 0 bases at J, with 8 bases in the middle. Germline lookup yields CDR1 SNHLY and CDR2 FYNNEI. There are 14 residues in the CDR3. CDR3 DNA sequence: TGTGCCAGCAGTTGGACAGTCTCTGGAAACACCATATATTTT. This gives the protein CASSWTVSGNTIYF.

Only one count was recorded for this clone. The V and J genes are TRBV10-3 and TRBJ2-1, with D possibly TRBD1 on 6 matching bases. CDR3 length equals 12 residues. V dropped 2 bases and J dropped 10 bases, with 9 bases sitting between them. CDR1 and CDR2 (germline): ENHRY, SYGVKD. The CDR3 DNA is TGTGCCATCAGTGAGAGGACAGAAGAGCAGTTCTTC. Translated, it gives CAISERTEEQFF.

This chain uses TRBV30 with TRBJ2-7; no firm D call. With 0 bases removed from V and 6 bases from J, the gap between germline ends came to 9 bases. Germline CDR1 reads GTSNPN; CDR2 reads SVGIG (reference sequence). CDR3 length: 12 amino acids. CDR3 region: CAWSVSSLEQYF. CDR3 in DNA: TGTGCCTGGAGTGTTTCTTCCCTCGAGCAGTACTTC. The whole variable domain, remainder taken from reference TRBV30 and TRBJ2-7, is SQTIHQWPATLVQPVGSPLSLECTVEGTSNPNLYWYRQAAGRGLQLLFYSVGIGQISSEVPQNLSASRPQDRQFILSSKKLLLSDSGFYLCAWSVSSLEQYFGPGTRLTVT.